Listed below are T cell receptor beta chains from one sample, sequenced in a study of T cell responses to AZD1222 COVID-19 vaccine. The data were produced by immunoSEQ multiplex PCR, yet TCRdb's version contains in-frame clones alone and is incomplete. The profile shows under 200,000 clones, about 91% of them singletons. The material was peripheral blood, obtained on day 0 of MenACWY control vaccination. These receptors came from an adult in good health. The CDR3 runs from the conserved cysteine through the conserved F or W. Each record gives: J gene, D gene, V gene, clone size, CDR3 protein, CDR3 DNA. D genes are given only for firm matches. A clone size is listed for some rows: how often the clone was seen (once, few, many), or a class if it is expanded.

>TRBJ1-4|TRBD1|TRBV19|-
CASSTYGQGASEKLFF
TGTGCCAGTAGTACCTACGGACAGGGGGCTAGTGAAAAACTGTTTTTT
>TRBJ1-1|-|TRBV6-5|few
CASSRSQAGTEAFF
TGTGCCAGCAGCCGATCACAGGCGGGCACTGAAGCTTTCTTT
>TRBJ2-1|-|TRBV7-9|-
CASSLVVLNEQFF
TGTGCCAGCAGCTTAGTGGTTCTCAATGAGCAGTTCTTC
>TRBJ1-3|-|TRBV7-3|-
CASRQAGAGNTIYF
TGTGCCAGCAGGCAAGCAGGGGCTGGAAACACCATATATTTT
>TRBJ2-7|-|TRBV7-3|-
CASSVMPGAYEQYF
TGTGCCAGCAGCGTTATGCCAGGAGCCTACGAGCAGTACTTC
>TRBJ1-3|-|TRBV30|few
CAWMNGPYSGNTIYF
TGTGCCTGGATGAATGGGCCTTACTCTGGAAACACCATATATTTT
>TRBJ2-1|TRBD2|TRBV2|-
CASSRTSGSSYNEQFF
TGTGCCAGCAGCCGTACTAGCGGGAGCTCCTACAATGAGCAGTTCTTC
>TRBJ1-5|-|TRBV9|-
CASSVSGALGQPQHF
TGTGCCAGCAGCGTTTCGGGGGCCCTAGGGCAGCCCCAGCATTTT
>TRBJ2-3|-|TRBV11-2|-
CASSLAGADPDTQYF
TGTGCCAGCAGCTTAGCAGGGGCGGACCCAGATACGCAGTATTTT
>TRBJ1-3|-|TRBV10-1|-
CASSESGGSGNTIYF
TGCGCCAGCAGTGAGTCTGGAGGCTCTGGAAACACCATATATTTT
>TRBJ2-3|TRBD2|TRBV7-2|-
CASSLGTSGEGDTQYF
TGTGCCAGCAGCCTCGGGACTAGCGGGGAAGGGGATACGCAGTATTTT
>TRBJ2-1|-|TRBV11-2|-
CASSLDRLLTGQYNEQFF
TGTGCCAGCAGCTTAGATCGCCTCTTGACGGGCCAATACAATGAGCAGTTCTTC
>TRBJ2-2|-|TRBV30|-
CACPNQGPGELFF
TGTGCCTGCCCCAACCAGGGTCCCGGGGAGCTGTTTTTT
>TRBJ1-1|TRBD1|TRBV25-1|-
CASSSGGWTEAFF
TGTGCCAGCAGTTCAGGGGGATGGACTGAAGCTTTCTTT
>TRBJ2-6|TRBD1|TRBV5-8|-
CASSLETGSGANVLTF
TGTGCCAGCAGCTTGGAGACAGGGTCTGGGGCCAACGTCCTGACTTTC
>TRBJ1-2|TRBD1|TRBV19|-
CASSTRTGYGYTF
TGTGCCAGTAGTACCCGGACAGGCTATGGCTACACCTTC
>TRBJ1-6|-|TRBV12-3/TRBV12-4|-
CASSLRGYSPLHF
TGTGCCAGCAGTTTACGGGGGTACTCACCCCTCCACTTT
>TRBJ1-5|-|TRBV19|-
CASRRSANGNQPQHF
TGTGCCAGTAGGAGGTCAGCTAACGGCAATCAGCCCCAGCATTTT
>TRBJ1-5|TRBD1|TRBV5-1|-
CASSPGGGNQPQHF
TGCGCCAGCAGTCCAGGGGGAGGCAATCAGCCCCAGCATTTT
>TRBJ1-4|-|TRBV21-1|-
CASSSEGDANEKLFF
TGTGCCAGCAGCTCAGAAGGGGACGCTAATGAAAAACTGTTTTTT
>TRBJ2-1|TRBD2|TRBV7-3|-
CASSLAGLPGNEQFF
TGTGCCAGCAGTCTAGCGGGGCTCCCGGGCAATGAGCAGTTCTTC
>TRBJ2-5|TRBD1|TRBV6-1|-
CASSERQGARRETQYF
TGTGCCAGCAGTGAACGGCAGGGGGCGAGGCGAGAGACCCAGTACTTC
>TRBJ2-1|-|TRBV5-6|-
CASSLVGDEQFF
TGTGCCAGCAGCTTAGTGGGGGATGAGCAGTTCTTC
>TRBJ2-1|TRBD1|TRBV7-3|-
CASSTGQGEQFF
TGTGCCAGCAGCACCGGACAGGGCGAGCAGTTCTTC
>TRBJ2-1|TRBD2|TRBV7-6|-
CASSLASGRGNEQFF
TGTGCCAGCAGCTTAGCTAGCGGGAGAGGCAATGAGCAGTTCTTC
>TRBJ2-7|TRBD1|TRBV28|-
CASSSGQGGYEQYF
TGTGCCAGCAGTTCAGGACAGGGGGGATACGAGCAGTACTTC
>TRBJ2-6|TRBD1|TRBV5-1|-
CASSWGQPFSGANVLTF
TGCGCCAGCAGCTGGGGACAGCCCTTCTCTGGGGCCAACGTCCTGACTTTC
>TRBJ2-5|-|TRBV18|-
CASSPITGSQETQYF
TGTGCCAGCTCACCGATAACAGGGTCCCAAGAGACCCAGTACTTC
>TRBJ1-1|-|TRBV30|-
CAWSPTRGLKTEAFF
TGTGCCTGGAGCCCAACTAGGGGCCTTAAGACTGAAGCTTTCTTT
>TRBJ2-7|-|TRBV5-1|-
CASSLDRHEQYF
TGCGCCAGCAGCTTAGACCGGCACGAGCAGTACTTC
>TRBJ2-2|-|TRBV11-3|-
CASSQSRGNPGELFF
TGTGCCAGCAGCCAATCAAGGGGGAACCCCGGGGAGCTGTTTTTT
>TRBJ1-3|-|TRBV6-2/TRBV6-3|-
CASSYKFRVRRGDTIYF
TGTGCCAGCAGTTACAAGTTTAGAGTCCGCCGGGGAGACACCATATATTTT
>TRBJ1-3|TRBD1|TRBV19|once
CASSVRDSDSGNTIYF
TGTGCCAGTAGTGTCCGGGACAGCGACTCTGGAAACACCATATATTTT
>TRBJ2-1|TRBD2|TRBV11-2|-
CASSTRGSGMGGEQFF
TGTGCCAGCAGCACCCGGGGTAGCGGGATGGGTGGTGAGCAGTTCTTC
>TRBJ1-1|TRBD1|TRBV29-1|-
CSAQPGQGRTEAFF
TGCAGCGCCCAACCGGGACAGGGACGCACTGAAGCTTTCTTT
>TRBJ2-7|TRBD1|TRBV7-3|-
CASSPTGQAYEQYF
TGTGCCAGCAGCCCTACGGGACAGGCCTACGAGCAGTACTTC